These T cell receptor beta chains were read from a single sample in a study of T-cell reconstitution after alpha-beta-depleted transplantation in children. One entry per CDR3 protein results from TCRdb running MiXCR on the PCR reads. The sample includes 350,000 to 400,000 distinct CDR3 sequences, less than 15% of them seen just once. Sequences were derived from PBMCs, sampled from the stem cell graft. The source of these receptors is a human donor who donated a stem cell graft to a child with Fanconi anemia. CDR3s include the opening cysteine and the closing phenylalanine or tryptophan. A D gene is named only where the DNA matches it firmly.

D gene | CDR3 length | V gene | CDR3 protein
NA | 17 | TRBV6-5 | CASSYSLSGIGYNEQFF
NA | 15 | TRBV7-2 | CASSLGGAGGWEQYF
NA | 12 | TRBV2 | CASRRQEGELFF
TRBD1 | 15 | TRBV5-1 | CASSLDPGGADEQYF
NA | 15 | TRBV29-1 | CSVSMKAGVTTEAFF
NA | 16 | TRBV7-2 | CASSLGRIRNTRELFF
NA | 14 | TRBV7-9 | CASSVDLTGYEQYF
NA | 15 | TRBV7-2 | CASSTTFSGANVLTF
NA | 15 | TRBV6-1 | CASSQQGFSYNEQFF
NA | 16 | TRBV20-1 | CSARTGRGGMNTEAFF
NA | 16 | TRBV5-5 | CASTLARGSGANVLTF
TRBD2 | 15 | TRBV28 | CASSLASGGGNTQYF
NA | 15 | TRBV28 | CASSFADDSREPQHF
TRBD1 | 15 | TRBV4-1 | CASSSGTGTYNEQFF
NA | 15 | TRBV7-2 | CASSSDPSPTYEQYF
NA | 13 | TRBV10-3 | CAVQGSSNQPQHF
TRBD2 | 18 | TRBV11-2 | CASSLDRRFSGGRNEQFF
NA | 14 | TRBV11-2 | CASLSDPSGNTIYF
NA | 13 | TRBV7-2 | CASSLASGTEAFF
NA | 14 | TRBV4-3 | CASSQDWGVETQYF
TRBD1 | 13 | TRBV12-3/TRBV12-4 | CASRSTGDTEAFF
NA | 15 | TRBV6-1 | CASRIPGPNTGELFF
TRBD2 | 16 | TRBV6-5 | CASSSHGGLAGYEQYF